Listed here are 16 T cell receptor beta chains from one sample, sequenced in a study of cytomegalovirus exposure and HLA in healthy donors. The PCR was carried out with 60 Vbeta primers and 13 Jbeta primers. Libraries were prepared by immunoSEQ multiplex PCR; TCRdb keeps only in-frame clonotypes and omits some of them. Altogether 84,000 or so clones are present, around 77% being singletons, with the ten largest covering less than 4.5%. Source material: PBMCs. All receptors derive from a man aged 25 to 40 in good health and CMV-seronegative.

The DNA of the CDR3 is TGTGCCAGCAGCGTGACAGGAATCTACGAGCAGTACTTC. It specifies CASSVTGIYEQYF. This sequence joins TRBV11-3 and TRBJ2-7, with TRBD1 as a possible D gene (6 bases). V was pared by 5 bases and J by 3 bases, with 11 bases between. The CDR3 extends over 13 amino acids. The germline gives CDR1 SGHNT, CDR2 YENEEA.

The CDR3 nucleotides read TGCGCCAGCAGCCTTGGGCTAGGGGATAATCAGCCCCAGCATTTT. This encodes CASSLGLGDNQPQHF. J is TRBJ1-5 and V is TRBV5-1; D may be TRBD1 (5 bases). From germline, CDR1 is SGHRS and CDR2 YFSETQ. Trimming pared 4 bases from V and 4 bases from J, leaving 15 bases between. The CDR3 consists of 15 residues.

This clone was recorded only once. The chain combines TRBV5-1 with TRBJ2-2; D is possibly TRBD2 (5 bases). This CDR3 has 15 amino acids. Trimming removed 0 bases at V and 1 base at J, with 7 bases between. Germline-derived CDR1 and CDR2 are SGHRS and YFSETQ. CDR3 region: CASSLVEGNTGELFF. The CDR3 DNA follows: TGCGCCAGCAGCTTGGTAGAGGGGAACACCGGGGAGCTGTTTTTT.

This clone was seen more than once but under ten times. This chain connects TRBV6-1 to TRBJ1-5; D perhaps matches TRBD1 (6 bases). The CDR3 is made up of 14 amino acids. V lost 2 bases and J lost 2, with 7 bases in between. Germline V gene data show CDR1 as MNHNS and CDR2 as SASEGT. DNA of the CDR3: TGTGCCAGCAGTGAATGGACAGGCAATCAGCCCCAGCATTTT. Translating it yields CASSEWTGNQPQHF.

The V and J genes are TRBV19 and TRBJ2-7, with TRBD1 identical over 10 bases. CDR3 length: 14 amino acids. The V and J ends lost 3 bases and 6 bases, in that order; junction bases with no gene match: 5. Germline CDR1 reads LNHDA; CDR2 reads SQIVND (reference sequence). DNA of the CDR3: TGTGCCAGTAGTATGGGGACAGGGGCTCGCGAGCAGTACTTC. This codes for CASSMGTGAREQYF.

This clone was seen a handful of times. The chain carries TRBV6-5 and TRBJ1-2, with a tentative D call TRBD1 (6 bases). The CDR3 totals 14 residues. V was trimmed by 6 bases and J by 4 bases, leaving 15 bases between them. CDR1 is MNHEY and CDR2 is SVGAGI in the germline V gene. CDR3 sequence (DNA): TGTGCCAGCAGCCCTACAGGGCCCTTCTATGGCTACACCTTC. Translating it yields CASSPTGPFYGYTF.

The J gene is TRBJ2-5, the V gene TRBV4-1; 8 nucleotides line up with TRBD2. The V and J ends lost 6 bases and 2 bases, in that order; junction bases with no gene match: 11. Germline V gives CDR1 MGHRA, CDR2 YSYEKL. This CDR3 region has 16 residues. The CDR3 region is CASSFQRASGQETQYF. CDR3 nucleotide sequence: TGCGCCAGCAGTTTTCAAAGGGCTAGCGGGCAAGAGACCCAGTACTTC.

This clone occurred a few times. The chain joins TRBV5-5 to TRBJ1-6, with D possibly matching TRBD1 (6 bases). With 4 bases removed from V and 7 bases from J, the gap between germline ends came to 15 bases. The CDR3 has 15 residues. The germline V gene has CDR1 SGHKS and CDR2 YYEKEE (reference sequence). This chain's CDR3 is CASSRLFTGNSPLHF. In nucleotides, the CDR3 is TGTGCCAGCAGCAGGCTATTTACAGGGAATTCACCCCTCCACTTT.

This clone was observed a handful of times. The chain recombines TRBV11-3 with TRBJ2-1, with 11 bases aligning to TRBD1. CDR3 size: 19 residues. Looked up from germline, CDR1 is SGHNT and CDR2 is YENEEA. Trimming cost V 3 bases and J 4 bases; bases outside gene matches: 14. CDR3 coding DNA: TGTGCCAGCAGCTTCCGGACAGGGGGCTACCCCGTAGAGTACAATGAGCAGTTCTTC. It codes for CASSFRTGGYPVEYNEQFF.

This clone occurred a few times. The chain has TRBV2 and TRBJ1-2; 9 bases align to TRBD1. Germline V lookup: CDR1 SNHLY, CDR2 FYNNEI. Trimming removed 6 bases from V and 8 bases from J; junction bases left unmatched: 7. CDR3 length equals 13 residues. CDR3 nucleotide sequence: TGTGCCAGCAGGGGACAGGGATTGGGCGGCTACACCTTC. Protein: CASRGQGLGGYTF. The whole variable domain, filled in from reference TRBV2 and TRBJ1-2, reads EPEVTQTPSHQVTQMGQEVILRCVPISNHLYFYWYRQILGQKVEFLVSFYNNEISEKSEIFDDQFSVERPDGSNFTLKIRSTKLEDSAMYFCASRGQGLGGYTFGSGTRLTVV.

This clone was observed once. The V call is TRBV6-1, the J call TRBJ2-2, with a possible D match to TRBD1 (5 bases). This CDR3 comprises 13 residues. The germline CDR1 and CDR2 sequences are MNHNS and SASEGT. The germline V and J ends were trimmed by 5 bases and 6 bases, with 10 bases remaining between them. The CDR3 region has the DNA TGTGCCAGCAGTACCAGGGTTGCCGGGGAGCTGTTTTTT. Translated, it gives CASSTRVAGELFF.

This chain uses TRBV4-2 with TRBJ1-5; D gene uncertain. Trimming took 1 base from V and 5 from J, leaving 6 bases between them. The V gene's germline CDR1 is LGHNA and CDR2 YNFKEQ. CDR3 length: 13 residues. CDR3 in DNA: TGTGCCAGCAGCCAAGCGGTTGATCAGCCCCAGCATTTT. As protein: CASSQAVDQPQHF.

This CDR3 reads CASSVASGSYNEQFF. The CDR3 DNA reads as TGTGCCAGCAGTGTAGCTAGCGGGAGCTACAATGAGCAGTTCTTC. This chain uses TRBV6-1 with TRBJ2-1, with TRBD2 matching over 10 bases. V lost 4 bases to trimming and J lost 3 bases; unmatched junction nucleotides: 3. This CDR3 contains 15 residues. The germline CDR1 and CDR2 sequences are MNHNS and SASEGT.

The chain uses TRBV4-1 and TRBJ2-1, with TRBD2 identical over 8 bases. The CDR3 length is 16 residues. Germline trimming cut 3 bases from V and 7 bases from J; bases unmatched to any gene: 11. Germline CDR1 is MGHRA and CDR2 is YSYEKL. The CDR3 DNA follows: TGCGCCAGCAGCCAGGGGAGCGGGAGAGAGGTAAATGAGCAGTTCTTC. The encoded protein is CASSQGSGREVNEQFF.

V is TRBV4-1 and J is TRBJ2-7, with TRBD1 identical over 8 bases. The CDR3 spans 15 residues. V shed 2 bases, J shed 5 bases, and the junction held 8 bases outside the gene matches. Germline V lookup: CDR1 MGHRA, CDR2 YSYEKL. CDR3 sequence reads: CASSQTHGQGHEQYF. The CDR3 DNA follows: TGCGCCAGCAGCCAAACCCATGGACAGGGTCACGAGCAGTACTTC.

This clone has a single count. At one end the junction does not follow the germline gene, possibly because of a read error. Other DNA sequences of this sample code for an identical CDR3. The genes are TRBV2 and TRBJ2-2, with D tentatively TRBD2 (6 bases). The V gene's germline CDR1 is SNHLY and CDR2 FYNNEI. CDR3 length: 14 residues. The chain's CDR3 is CASSVFGSTGELFF. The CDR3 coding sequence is TGTGCCAGCAGTGTTTTCGGGAGCACCGGGGAGCTATTTTTT.